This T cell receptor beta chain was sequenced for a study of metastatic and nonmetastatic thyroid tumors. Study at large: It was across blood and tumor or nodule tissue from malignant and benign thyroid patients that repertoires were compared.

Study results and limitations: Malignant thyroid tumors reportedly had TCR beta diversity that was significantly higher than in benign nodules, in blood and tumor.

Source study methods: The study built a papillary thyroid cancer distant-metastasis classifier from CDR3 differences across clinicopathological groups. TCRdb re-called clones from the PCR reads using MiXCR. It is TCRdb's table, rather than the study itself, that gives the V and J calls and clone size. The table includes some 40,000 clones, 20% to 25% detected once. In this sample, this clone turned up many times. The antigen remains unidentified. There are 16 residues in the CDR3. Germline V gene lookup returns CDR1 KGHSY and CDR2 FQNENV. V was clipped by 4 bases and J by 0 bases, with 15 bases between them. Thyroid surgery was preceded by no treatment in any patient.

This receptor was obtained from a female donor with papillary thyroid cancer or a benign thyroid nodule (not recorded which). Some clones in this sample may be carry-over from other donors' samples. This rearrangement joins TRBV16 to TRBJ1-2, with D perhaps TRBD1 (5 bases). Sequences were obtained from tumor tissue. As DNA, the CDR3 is TGTGCCAGCAGCCCTACACCAGGGACCTCTAACTATGGCTACACCTTC. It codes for CASSPTPGTSNYGYTF.